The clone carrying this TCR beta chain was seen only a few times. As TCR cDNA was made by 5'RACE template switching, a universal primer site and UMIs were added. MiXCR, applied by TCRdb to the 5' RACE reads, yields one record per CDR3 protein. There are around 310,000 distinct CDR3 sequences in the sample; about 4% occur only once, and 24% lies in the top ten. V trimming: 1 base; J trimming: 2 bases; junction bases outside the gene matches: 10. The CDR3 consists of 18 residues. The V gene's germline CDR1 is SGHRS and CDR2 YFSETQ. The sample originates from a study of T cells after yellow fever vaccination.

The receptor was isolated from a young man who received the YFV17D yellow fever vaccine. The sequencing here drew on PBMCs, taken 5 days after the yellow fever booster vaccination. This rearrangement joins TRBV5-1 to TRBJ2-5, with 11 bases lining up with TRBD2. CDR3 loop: CASSLLPSGGPIQETQYF. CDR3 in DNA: TGCGCCAGCAGCTTGCTCCCTAGCGGGGGGCCTATACAAGAGACCCAGTACTTC.